A selection of T cell receptor beta chains follows, all from one sample in a study of T cells in Graves' hyperthyroidism and ophthalmopathy. From the multiplex PCR reads, TCRdb called clonotypes with MiXCR, one entry per CDR3 protein. The repertoire holds fewer than 700,000 distinct CDR3 sequences, with about a sixth as singletons. The sample taken for sequencing was blood. The receptors stem from a woman between 18 and 29 years old with Graves' ophthalmopathy. The conserved cysteine and the conserved F or W are not part of the CDR3 here. The D gene is left open where the match is weak. The size entry is marked missing in some rows and otherwise reads once, few, many or a size class.

cdr3_aa: AWGRFFSGYT
clone_size: many
d_call: .
j_call: TRBJ1-2
v_call: TRBV30

cdr3_aa: ASSLSWEIHSGNTIY
clone_size: many
d_call: .
j_call: TRBJ1-3
v_call: TRBV11-2

cdr3_aa: ASSGEQGTPWGTEAF
clone_size: few
d_call: .
j_call: TRBJ1-1
v_call: TRBV6-1

cdr3_aa: SARGTPYEQY
clone_size: few
d_call: .
j_call: TRBJ2-7
v_call: TRBV20-1

cdr3_aa: AWSLGGNSNQPQH
clone_size: .
d_call: .
j_call: TRBJ1-5
v_call: TRBV30

cdr3_aa: ASSPPRGTANEQF
clone_size: many
d_call: TRBD1
j_call: TRBJ2-1
v_call: TRBV9

cdr3_aa: AWNNRDEENEQY
clone_size: many
d_call: .
j_call: TRBJ2-7
v_call: TRBV30

cdr3_aa: ASSHGGAGQPQH
clone_size: .
d_call: .
j_call: TRBJ1-5
v_call: TRBV3-1

cdr3_aa: ATSDRGRGAKETQY
clone_size: few
d_call: .
j_call: TRBJ2-5
v_call: TRBV24-1

cdr3_aa: ASSATGGVLDGYT
clone_size: many
d_call: .
j_call: TRBJ1-2
v_call: TRBV6-1

cdr3_aa: ASSYGTGPNTEAF
clone_size: many
d_call: .
j_call: TRBJ1-1
v_call: TRBV6-5

cdr3_aa: ASSPREGGEQY
clone_size: .
d_call: .
j_call: TRBJ2-7
v_call: TRBV18

cdr3_aa: ASSPTTSGSYEQY
clone_size: many
d_call: TRBD2
j_call: TRBJ2-7
v_call: TRBV12-3/TRBV12-4

cdr3_aa: VISELDRGDEQY
clone_size: .
d_call: TRBD1
j_call: TRBJ2-7
v_call: TRBV10-3

cdr3_aa: ASRGYGDPDTQY
clone_size: many
d_call: .
j_call: TRBJ2-3
v_call: TRBV28

cdr3_aa: ASSFSGQGGYNEQY
clone_size: .
d_call: TRBD1
j_call: .
v_call: TRBV7-9

cdr3_aa: ASSPRTGGYNGSPLH
clone_size: few
d_call: TRBD1
j_call: TRBJ1-6
v_call: TRBV6-1

cdr3_aa: ATSPLTGMGAF
clone_size: .
d_call: .
j_call: TRBJ1-1
v_call: TRBV15

cdr3_aa: ASSIPGLAWEQY
clone_size: many
d_call: TRBD2
j_call: TRBJ2-7
v_call: TRBV7-2

cdr3_aa: SVEISGRVYNEQF
clone_size: few
d_call: TRBD2
j_call: TRBJ2-1
v_call: TRBV20-1

cdr3_aa: ASSPRDGGYT
clone_size: few
d_call: .
j_call: TRBJ1-2
v_call: TRBV7-2

cdr3_aa: ASRPLTPPSSYEQY
clone_size: many
d_call: .
j_call: TRBJ2-7
v_call: TRBV6-2/TRBV6-3

cdr3_aa: ASSLLPQIYGYT
clone_size: few
d_call: .
j_call: TRBJ1-2
v_call: TRBV5-6

cdr3_aa: ASSLELILNTEAF
clone_size: .
d_call: .
j_call: TRBJ1-1
v_call: TRBV12-3/TRBV12-4

cdr3_aa: SANTQGITGGIFDEQF
clone_size: few
d_call: TRBD1
j_call: TRBJ2-1
v_call: TRBV20-1

cdr3_aa: SARAVGSGRTDTQY
clone_size: few
d_call: TRBD2
j_call: TRBJ2-3
v_call: TRBV20-1

cdr3_aa: ASSLALTGTDTQY
clone_size: few
d_call: TRBD1
j_call: TRBJ2-3
v_call: TRBV5-1

cdr3_aa: ASSPLTGGESYNEQF
clone_size: .
d_call: TRBD1
j_call: TRBJ2-1
v_call: TRBV28

cdr3_aa: ASSQAEYGGGETQY
clone_size: .
d_call: .
j_call: TRBJ2-5
v_call: TRBV7-2

cdr3_aa: ASSLVPGFRRGETQY
clone_size: few
d_call: .
j_call: TRBJ2-5
v_call: TRBV7-9